This T cell receptor beta chain is drawn from a study of patients and donors after allogeneic stem cell transplantation. TCRdb reprocessed the RT-PCR reads via MiXCR and lists one record per CDR3 protein. This sample has about 160,000 distinct CDR3 sequences; about two fifths occur once, and the top ten carry 50%. The trim removed 5 bases at V and 4 bases at J, leaving 5 bases unmatched. In germline, CDR1 is SQVTM, CDR2 ANQGSEA. The CDR3 totals 12 residues. The sample taken for sequencing was blood, either unsorted or a sorted T cell fraction (not recorded which). This clonotype originated in a human donor who was either an allogeneic HSCT recipient or a stem cell or donor lymphocyte infusion donor (not recorded which). It is not recorded whose cells these are; they may come from a transplant donor. This chain links TRBV29-1 with TRBJ2-7; 7 bases line up with TRBD1. CDR3 sequence: CSVRDSPYEQYF. DNA for the CDR3: TGCAGCGTTCGGGACAGCCCATACGAGCAGTACTTC.